This entry lists 23 T cell receptor beta chains sequenced from one sample in a study of shared clonotypes between healthy human individuals. In the naive CD8 group, cells lacked CD45RO and were positively selected for CCR7, so terminally differentiated effector memory CD45RA+ cells were left out. The protocol was immunoSEQ multiplex PCR, while the TCRdb copy is restricted to in-frame clones and leaves out a portion. Of approximately 2,000,000 clones listed, 93% are singletons. Material: naive CD8+ T cells from PBMCs. The receptors come from a man younger than 35 in good health. Some clones in this sample may be carry-over from other donors' samples.

The chain couples TRBV5-4 to TRBJ2-2; D not certain. CDR1 and CDR2 (germline): SGHNT, YYREEE (reference sequence). V was clipped by 0 bases and J by 0 bases, with 3 bases between them. This CDR3 has 14 amino acids. The CDR3 here is CASSLGANTGELFF. CDR3 bases: TGTGCCAGCAGCTTGGGGGCGAACACCGGGGAGCTGTTTTTT.

The V gene is TRBV28, the J gene TRBJ1-2; no clear D gene. The CDR3 is made up of 13 amino acids. CDR1 is MDHEN and CDR2 is SYDVKM in the germline V gene. The V end lost 1 base, the J end lost 7 bases, and 10 bases lay between the germline ends. CDR3 sequence reads: CASSLFRVGGYTF. In DNA form, the CDR3 reads TGTGCCAGCAGTTTATTCCGAGTGGGTGGCTACACCTTC.

The V gene is TRBV27, the J gene TRBJ1-5, with D maybe TRBD1 (5 bases). The CDR3 has 16 residues. Germline CDR1 reads MNHEY; CDR2 reads SMNVEV (reference sequence). V dropped 5 bases and J dropped 0 bases, with 14 bases sitting between them. CDR3 sequence (DNA): TGTGCCAGCAGTCCGTCAATAGGGGATAGCAATCAGCCCCAGCATTTT. Protein product: CASSPSIGDSNQPQHF.

The J gene is TRBJ2-7, the V gene TRBV6-1, with TRBD1 as a possible D gene (6 bases). The CDR3 consists of 15 residues. The germline V gene has CDR1 MNHNS and CDR2 SASEGT. The V end lost 4 bases, the J end lost 4 bases, and 17 bases lay between the germline ends. In DNA, the CDR3 is TGTGCCAGCAGTGTCGGGACAAACCCATCGTACGAGCAGTACTTC. It translates to CASSVGTNPSYEQYF.

As for this clone: This specimen includes other DNA sequences encoding the same CDR3. The genes are TRBV7-9 and TRBJ1-5; D ambiguous. The CDR3 covers 14 residues. Per germline, CDR1 SEHNR and CDR2 FQNEAQ (reference sequence). V was clipped by 1 base and J by 3 bases, with 7 bases between them. The CDR3 loop is CASSLGGHNQPQHF. CDR3 in DNA: TGTGCCAGCAGCTTAGGAGGCCACAATCAGCCCCAGCATTTT.

The genes are TRBV6-6 and TRBJ1-1; TRBD1 might be the D (6 bases). V was pared by 0 bases and J by 3 bases, with 11 bases between. Germline loops: CDR1 MNHNY, CDR2 SVGAGI (reference sequence). CDR3 length equals 15 residues. The chain's CDR3 is CASSYSEGVHTEAFF. DNA of the CDR3: TGTGCCAGCAGTTACTCCGAGGGGGTGCACACTGAAGCTTTCTTT.

The chain links TRBV6-5 to TRBJ2-7, with D possibly called TRBD1 or TRBD2 (6 bases each). The CDR3 spans 15 residues. Germline lookup yields CDR1 MNHEY and CDR2 SVGAGI. V lost 0 bases to trimming and J lost 3 bases, with 12 bases between them. The CDR3 spells CASSYSLEGGYEQYF. Here the CDR3 DNA reads TGTGCCAGCAGTTACTCGCTGGAGGGGGGCTACGAGCAGTACTTC.

This chain uses TRBV11-1 with TRBJ2-7; 14 positions match TRBD2. CDR1 and CDR2 (germline): SGHAT, FQDESV (reference sequence). This CDR3 is built from 17 residues. The ends lost 4 bases at V and 2 bases at J; junction bases unmatched: 7. CDR3 region: CASSWGLAGAFTYEQYF. The CDR3 region has the DNA TGTGCCAGCAGCTGGGGACTAGCGGGAGCCTTTACCTACGAGCAGTACTTC.

This clone was picked up one time. This chain joins TRBV28 and TRBJ1-1, with a tentative D call TRBD1 (6 bases). The CDR3 extends over 14 amino acids. From germline, CDR1 is MDHEN and CDR2 SYDVKM. V dropped 3 bases and J dropped 3 bases, with 11 bases sitting between them. This CDR3 reads CASSFVRGYTEAFF. CDR3 bases: TGTGCCAGCAGTTTCGTCAGGGGATACACTGAAGCTTTCTTT.

The chain has TRBV7-9 and TRBJ1-5; D remains ambiguous. In germline, CDR1 is SEHNR, CDR2 FQNEAQ (reference sequence). V gave up 3 bases and J gave up 0 bases, with 9 bases separating them. The CDR3 has 15 residues. CDR3 DNA: TGTGCCAGCAGCTTCCTAGCGGGTAGCAATCAGCCCCAGCATTTT. Its protein product is CASSFLAGSNQPQHF.

The chain has TRBV7-9 and TRBJ1-1; D is undetermined. Trimming cost V 3 bases and J 4 bases, with 6 bases left between them. The CDR3 contains 12 residues. CDR1 is SEHNR and CDR2 is FQNEAQ in the germline V gene (reference sequence). The CDR3 bases are TGTGCCAGCAGCTTGAGCCCCACTGAAGCTTTCTTT. Translated, it gives CASSLSPTEAFF.

Comment on this clone: Other DNA variants within this sample encode the same CDR3. The chain links TRBV6-6 to TRBJ1-2; D is undetermined. The CDR3 runs to 14 residues. Trimming took 2 bases from V and 2 from J, leaving 9 bases between them. Germline CDR1 reads MNHNY; CDR2 reads SVGAGI (reference sequence). CDR3 protein: CASSYSGRNYGYTF. The CDR3 nucleotides are TGTGCCAGCAGTTACAGCGGCAGGAACTATGGCTACACCTTC.

The chain couples TRBV10-1 to TRBJ2-5, with a weak D call TRBD2 (5 bases). Per the germline V gene, CDR1 is WNHNN and CDR2 is SYGVQD (reference sequence). The ends were cut back, 4 bases at V and 5 bases at J, with 14 bases in the middle. The CDR3 has 14 residues. The CDR3 here is CASSVRGYGETQYF. The CDR3 region has the DNA TGCGCCAGCAGTGTAAGAGGGTATGGGGAGACCCAGTACTTC.

The chain uses TRBV27 and TRBJ2-7; D uncertain. CDR1 and CDR2 (germline): MNHEY, SMNVEV (reference sequence). Trimming took 5 bases from V and 2 from J, leaving 16 bases between them. CDR3 size: 15 residues. CDR3 protein: CASSHSARSAYEQYF. The CDR3 region has the DNA TGTGCCAGCAGTCATAGTGCCCGATCGGCCTACGAGCAGTACTTC.

The rearrangement links TRBV27 to TRBJ1-1, with D tentatively TRBD1 (5 bases). The V end was cut by 1 base, the J end by 1 base, with 19 bases between. CDR1 is MNHEY, CDR2 SMNVEV, per germline (reference sequence). This CDR3 is built from 18 residues. The CDR3 sequence: CASSLLWGAQGQNTEAFF. DNA for the CDR3: TGTGCCAGCAGTTTATTGTGGGGTGCGCAGGGCCAGAACACTGAAGCTTTCTTT.

The chain joins TRBV29-1 to TRBJ2-1; D gene ambiguous. The CDR3 is 14 amino acids. Deletions cut 6 bases from V and 4 bases from J, with 16 bases between. Germline assignment: CDR1 SQVTM and CDR2 ANQGSEA. CDR3 DNA sequence: TGCAGCGTGAACCCTCGTTCCGCATACAATGAGCAGTTCTTC. Translation: CSVNPRSAYNEQFF.

The rearrangement uses TRBV19 and TRBJ2-7; 8 positions agree with TRBD1. The CDR3 is 14 residues long. The germline V gene encodes CDR1 LNHDA and CDR2 SQIVND (reference sequence). Trimming cost V 3 bases and J 1 base; bases outside gene matches: 2. The CDR3 nucleotides are TGTGCCAGTAGTATCTGGGACAGGTCCTACGAGCAGTACTTC. As protein: CASSIWDRSYEQYF.

The chain links TRBV13 to TRBJ1-2; maybe TRBD1 (6 bases). V shed 0 bases and J shed 6 bases, with 11 bases lying between them. The CDR3 spans 14 residues. Per germline, CDR1 PRHDT and CDR2 FYEKMQ (reference sequence). Here the CDR3 DNA reads TGTGCCAGCAGCTTAGGTGGGGGCGCGAATGGCTACACCTTC. It is translated as CASSLGGGANGYTF.

J is TRBJ2-7 and V is TRBV7-8; D is possibly TRBD1 (5 bases). V lost 0 bases and J lost 7, with 10 bases in between. The CDR3 runs to 13 residues. Germline V gives CDR1 SGHVS, CDR2 FQNEAQ. DNA for the CDR3: TGTGCCAGCAGCTTAGCGCTGGCAGGGGAGCAGTACTTC. It codes for CASSLALAGEQYF.

A note on this clone: This CDR3 is also generated by other DNA sequences in the sample. The chain recombines TRBV19 with TRBJ2-1; the D gene is possibly TRBD1 (5 bases). V lost 3 bases, J lost 2 bases, and 11 bases lay in between. This CDR3 has 15 residues. Germline V gives CDR1 LNHDA, CDR2 SQIVND (reference sequence). The chain's CDR3 is CASSIGAGTYNEQFF. CDR3 in DNA: TGTGCCAGTAGTATTGGGGCAGGGACCTACAATGAGCAGTTCTTC.

The chain has TRBV10-3 and TRBJ2-7; 12 nucleotides align to TRBD2. Germline V gene sequence: CDR1 ENHRY, CDR2 SYGVKD. The CDR3 has 16 residues. V trimming: 3 bases; J trimming: 9 bases; junction bases outside the gene matches: 12. CDR3 residues: CAISDPGALAGGVQYF. DNA for the CDR3: TGTGCCATCAGTGACCCCGGGGCGCTAGCGGGAGGGGTGCAGTACTTC.

This clone was observed a single time. CDR3 bases: TGTGCCAGCAGCGACAGTAATGAGCAGTTCTTC. Its translation is CASSDSNEQFF. The chain is built from TRBV9 and TRBJ2-1; D unresolved. Between the trimmed V and J ends, which lost 3 bases and 7 bases, there was a span of 5 bases. CDR1 and CDR2 from the germline V gene are SGDLS and YYNGEE. The CDR3 has 11 amino acids.

V gene TRBV6-5 combines with J gene TRBJ2-1, with 11 bases matching TRBD1. J was trimmed by 7 bases and V by 8 bases; bases with no gene match: 10. This CDR3 is built from 15 residues. Germline loops: CDR1 MNHEY, CDR2 SVGAGI. The CDR3 DNA follows: TGTGCCAGCCGCCAATCGGGGACAGGGGGAAATGAGCAGTTCTTC. Translated, it gives CASRQSGTGGNEQFF.